The clone carrying this T cell receptor beta chain was recorded at least ten times. Individual cDNA molecules were tagged with unique molecular identifiers, the study reported. TCRdb re-called the 5' RACE reads with MiXCR, one entry per CDR3 protein. The table has some 57,000 distinct CDR3 sequences, roughly 12% seen once; the top ten hold less than 6%. This sample is part of a study of early T cells in non-severe SARS-CoV-2 infection. Trimming took off 0 bases at V and 4 bases at J, with 10 bases between the two ends. The CDR3 is made up of 14 amino acids. CDR1 SGHRS and CDR2 YFSETQ come from the germline V gene.

Material for sequencing was whole blood. The receptor was derived from an adult who was a healthcare worker with PCR-confirmed SARS-CoV-2 infection or an uninfected control (not recorded which). The genes are TRBV5-1 and TRBJ1-2, with a weak D call TRBD1 (5 bases). Written as DNA, the CDR3 is TGCGCCAGCAGCTTGGGGACAAATTTCTATGGCTACACCTTC. Its translation is CASSLGTNFYGYTF.